This T cell receptor (beta chain) was recorded in a study of beta chain features in type 1 diabetes. Background on the study: In all, some 110 million sorted cells from all samples were analyzed. Points from the study as a whole: Whether TCRB rearrangement is influenced by HLA type was left unresolved in this analysis. TCRB CDR3 length was moderately but significantly reduced in all four CD4+ subsets of Type 1 diabetes patients.

Germline V gives CDR1 SNHLY, CDR2 FYNNEI. The germline V and J ends were trimmed by 4 bases and 1 base, with 15 bases remaining between them. This CDR3 is 16 amino acids long. It was one heparinised blood draw, averaging about 110 mL, that each donor gave. Sequencing targeted expressed TCRB transcripts, as all isolated RNA had been reverse transcribed. TCRdb keeps only in-frame clones here, not all; method: immunoSEQ multiplex PCR. Of some 230,000 clones listed, over 9.5% are singletons. In regard to this clone: Its specificity is not known.

Sequencing was performed on naive CD4+ T cells from blood. This receptor was taken from a woman younger than 30 in good health. This chain links TRBV2 with TRBJ2-3, with D unclear. The CDR3 protein is CASSARSGFGTDTQYF. As DNA, the CDR3 is TGTGCCAGCAGTGCACGTTCCGGGTTTGGCACAGATACGCAGTATTTT.